One and the same sample provided the 18 T cell receptor beta chains below, sequenced in a study of T cell changes during pregnancy in multiple sclerosis. Only in-frame clones appear in the TCRdb table, and some are missing; sequencing was by immunoSEQ multiplex PCR. Among 70,000 to 95,000 clones listed, around 92% were seen once. The material was peripheral blood, obtained in the third trimester of pregnancy. The receptor set was obtained from a female donor with multiple sclerosis, enrolled in a pregnancy study.

Of note for this clone: One junction end disagrees with the germline gene, perhaps due to a read error. This chain uses TRBV7-7 with TRBJ2-5, with unresolved D. Germline V gene data show CDR1 as SSHAT and CDR2 as FNYEAQ (reference sequence). The CDR3 consists of 14 residues. CDR3 DNA sequence: TGTGCTAGCAGCTTAGGGTTGTTTCGGGAGACCCAGTACTTC. It encodes CASSLGLFRETQYF.

The chain combines TRBV27 with TRBJ1-1, with 7 positions matching TRBD1. The CDR3 is made up of 14 amino acids. Losses at the gene ends were 8 bases for V and 11 bases for J; bases not matched to a gene: 17. Germline V CDR1 and CDR2: MNHEY, SMNVEV (reference sequence). CDR3 in DNA: TGTGCCAGCTATGACAGGGACCCGAGACTGGGGGCTTTCTTT. Amino acid sequence: CASYDRDPRLGAFF.

The chain carries TRBV4-2 and TRBJ2-5; D possibly corresponds to TRBD2 (6 bases). The DNA end is more similar to TRBJ2-7, so the J call may be wrong. The CDR3 is made up of 15 amino acids. The germline gives CDR1 LGHNA, CDR2 YNFKEQ. The CDR3 nucleotides are TGTGCCAGCAGCCAAGGGAGGGCAGCCTCCTACGAGCAGTACTTC. Translated, it gives CASSQGRAASYEQYF.

This chain connects TRBV5-5 to TRBJ2-1; D ambiguous. From germline, CDR1 is SGHKS and CDR2 YYEKEE (reference sequence). Trimming cost V 1 base and J 9 bases, with 11 bases left between them. The CDR3 has 13 residues. Written as DNA, the CDR3 is TGTGCCAGCAGCTTGTTCATGTCGGGTGAGCAGTTCTTC. Protein: CASSLFMSGEQFF.

J is TRBJ2-7 and V is TRBV5-1; D gene ambiguous. The CDR3 is made up of 13 amino acids. V shed 0 bases and J shed 3 bases, with 7 bases lying between them. The germline gives CDR1 SGHRS, CDR2 YFSETQ. The CDR3 DNA follows: TGCGCCAGCAGCTTGGAATACAACTACGAGCAGTACTTC. It translates to CASSLEYNYEQYF.

The V and J genes are TRBV29-1 and TRBJ2-7; the D gene is possibly TRBD1 (6 bases). Germline CDR1 is SQVTM and CDR2 is ANQGSEA. The CDR3 has 15 residues. V was trimmed by 0 bases and J by 1 base, leaving 13 bases between them. The CDR3 sequence: CSVEEDSTGSYEQYF. CDR3 bases: TGCAGCGTTGAAGAAGACTCGACAGGTTCCTACGAGCAGTACTTC.

The chain joins TRBV19 to TRBJ2-7; 7 nucleotides agree with TRBD2. The CDR3 is made up of 14 amino acids. Trimming at V came to 6 bases and at J to 2 bases, leaving 7 bases not matched to a gene. Germline values: CDR1 LNHDA, CDR2 SQIVND (reference sequence). As DNA, the CDR3 is TGTGCCAGTAGCCTTGTCGGGGGGACCTACGAGCAGTACTTC. Encoded protein: CASSLVGGTYEQYF.

This clone was counted a few times. V is TRBV27 and J is TRBJ2-7; 8 nucleotides align to TRBD1. CDR3 length: 15 residues. With V trimmed by 3 bases and J by 2 bases, 6 bases remained unmatched. Germline values: CDR1 MNHEY, CDR2 SMNVEV (reference sequence). The CDR3 nucleotides read TGTGCCAGCAGTTTCTGGACAGGGTATCCCTACGAGCAGTACTTC. It translates to CASSFWTGYPYEQYF.

The rearrangement links TRBV5-1 to TRBJ2-3; a possible D gene is TRBD2 (6 bases). Deletions cut 0 bases from V and 2 bases from J, with 10 bases between. In germline, CDR1 is SGHRS, CDR2 YFSETQ. The CDR3 has 15 residues. In DNA, the CDR3 is TGCGCCAGCAGCTTGGGTCGGGGGTACACAGATACGCAGTATTTT. Protein product: CASSLGRGYTDTQYF.

The chain is built from TRBV27 and TRBJ2-3, with 8 nucleotides matching TRBD1. Germline-derived CDR1 and CDR2 are MNHEY and SMNVEV (reference sequence). This CDR3 has 14 amino acids. The ends lost 5 bases at V and 5 bases at J; junction bases unmatched: 6. For the CDR3, the DNA is TGTGCCAGCAGTGCAGACAGGGGAGGAGATACGCAGTATTTT. Translated: CASSADRGGDTQYF.

J is TRBJ2-1 and V is TRBV5-1, with 7 bases that match TRBD2. The V and J ends lost 0 bases and 0 bases, in that order; junction bases with no gene match: 3. This CDR3 contains 16 residues. The germline V gene has CDR1 SGHRS and CDR2 YFSETQ. The CDR3 is CASSLALAVSYNEQFF. The CDR3 DNA sequence: TGCGCCAGCAGCTTGGCTCTAGCGGTCTCCTACAATGAGCAGTTCTTC. Supplemented by reference TRBV5-1 and TRBJ2-1, the full variable domain reads KAGVTQTPRYLIKTRGQQVTLSCSPISGHRSVSWYQQTPGQGLQFLFEYFSETQRNKGNFPGRFSGRQFSNSRSEMNVSTLELGDSALYLCASSLALAVSYNEQFFGPGTRLTVL.

The rearrangement links TRBV27 to TRBJ2-7; 9 bases match TRBD2. The CDR3 runs to 14 residues. With 6 bases clipped from V and 2 bases from J, the junction kept 5 bases outside the gene matches. Germline CDR1 reads MNHEY; CDR2 reads SMNVEV (reference sequence). The CDR3 nucleotides read TGTGCCAGCAGCTTTGCGGGAGGGCCCTACGAGCAGTACTTC. Translated, it gives CASSFAGGPYEQYF.

This clone came up once. The chain uses TRBV5-1 and TRBJ2-1; D possibly corresponds to TRBD2 (6 bases). Trimming pared 8 bases from V and 2 bases from J, leaving 23 bases between. CDR3 length: 17 residues. Per germline, CDR1 SGHRS and CDR2 YFSETQ. The CDR3 protein is CASLLSGLAYPYNEQFF. In DNA, the CDR3 is TGCGCCAGTCTTCTCTCGGGGCTAGCGTACCCCTACAATGAGCAGTTCTTC.

This sequence joins TRBV4-1 and TRBJ2-1, with D possibly being TRBD1 (5 bases). V lost 0 bases to trimming and J lost 4 bases, with 10 bases between them. Germline lookup yields CDR1 MGHRA and CDR2 YSYEKL. The CDR3 contains 15 residues. The CDR3 sequence is CASSQDNDRYNEQFF. CDR3 bases: TGCGCCAGCAGCCAAGATAACGACAGATACAATGAGCAGTTCTTC.

This chain connects TRBV18 to TRBJ1-1; D is ambiguous. V dropped 6 bases and J dropped 0 bases, with 17 bases sitting between them. This CDR3 has 16 residues. Per germline, CDR1 KGHSH and CDR2 LQKENI. CDR3 in amino acids: CASSPSTTTLNTEAFF. DNA for the CDR3: TGTGCCAGCTCGCCATCGACAACAACTTTGAACACTGAAGCTTTCTTT.

This CDR3 reads CATLDRGEQPQHF. In nucleotides, the CDR3 is TGTGCCACCTTGGACAGGGGAGAACAGCCCCAGCATTTT. The chain joins TRBV28 to TRBJ1-5; 9 bases map to TRBD1. The CDR3 has 13 residues. V lost 10 bases, J lost 7 bases, and 8 bases stayed unmatched. Per germline, CDR1 MDHEN and CDR2 SYDVKM.

CDR3 residues: CASSSAGNNQETQYF. The CDR3 DNA follows: TGTGCCAGCAGCTCGGCCGGGAACAACCAAGAGACCCAGTACTTC. The V and J genes are TRBV7-6 and TRBJ2-5; the D gene is possibly TRBD2 (5 bases). Germline loops: CDR1 SGHVS, CDR2 FNYEAQ. Trimming pared 4 bases from V and 0 bases from J, leaving 12 bases between. CDR3 length equals 15 residues.

V is TRBV29-1 and J is TRBJ1-4; TRBD1 matches 7 bases. The V and J ends lost 4 bases and 5 bases, in that order; junction bases with no gene match: 1. Germline lookup yields CDR1 SQVTM and CDR2 ANQGSEA. The CDR3 extends over 12 amino acids. The CDR3 reads CSVGGGNEKLFF. The CDR3 bases are TGCAGCGTTGGAGGGGGCAATGAAAAACTGTTTTTT.